This T cell receptor beta chain is from a study of shared clonotypes between healthy human individuals. CDR3 length: 14 residues. The V and J ends lost 5 bases and 0 bases respectively, with 11 bases between them. From germline, CDR1 is LNHDA and CDR2 SQIVND (reference sequence). Overall study results and limits: In a few donors, about 5% of naive CD4 clonotypes appeared in common. Donors were few, which limited the genetic and exposure-history diversity represented. Memory subsets had estimated richness that was generally smaller than that of naive subsets.

The table lists this clone with a count of one. Its target is unknown. The method was immunoSEQ multiplex PCR; TCRdb's version includes in-frame clones alone and lacks a portion of them. Of around 1.1 million clones listed, approximately 80% are singletons. The J gene is TRBJ2-7, the V gene TRBV19; no definite D call. Sequenced: memory CD4+ T cells from PBMCs. Sample subset: CD45RA-negative fraction. The sequence was obtained from a man between 18 and 29 years old in good health. Some clones in this sample may be carry-over from other donors' samples. In DNA form, the CDR3 reads TGTGCCAGTAGTTACGACTTCCGCTCCTACGAGCAGTACTTC. Translation: CASSYDFRSYEQYF.